This TCR beta chain was found in a study of T cells in tuberculosis. For the study at large: This South African cohort compared adolescents with or without latent tuberculosis against adults with active tuberculosis. Findings and limits, study-wide: Active tuberculosis TCR-alpha repertoires lay closer to GMM-specific TCRs than IGRA-negative controls, suggesting clonal expansion.

Regarding this clone: Its antigen is unknown.

Clones were read by immunoSEQ multiplex PCR, and TCRdb kept only the in-frame ones, dropping some. The sample yields more than 40,000 clones, about 95% seen once. After removal of 5 bases from V and 4 bases from J, the junction contained 9 bases not matched to a gene. The CDR3 has 15 residues. CDR1 is MDHEN and CDR2 is SYDVKM in the germline V gene. Adolescents were screened for latent TB by skin test and IGRA. Each clinical donor contributed on average roughly 92,000 T cells from unsorted cryopreserved PBMC. This clonotype originated in a donor between 10 and 29 years old with latent tuberculosis or without tuberculosis infection. Some clones in this sample may be carry-over from other donors' samples. Sequencing was carried out using PBMCs. The chain combines TRBV28 with TRBJ2-7; 9 positions agree with TRBD1. CDR3 in amino acids: CASSAWDRVGYEQYF. Written as DNA, the CDR3 is TGTGCCAGCAGTGCCTGGGACAGGGTGGGATACGAGCAGTACTTC.